These T cell receptor beta chains were read from a single sample in a study of T-cell reconstitution after alpha-beta-depleted transplantation in children. Each CDR3 protein gets one entry after TCRdb re-called the PCR reads with MiXCR. Here the sample spans 450,000 to 500,000 distinct CDR3 sequences, around 13% being singletons. The sample here was PBMCs from the stem cell graft donor, taken from the stem cell graft. These TCRs come from a human donor who donated a stem cell graft to a child with combined immunodeficiency. The CDR3 runs from the conserved cysteine through the conserved F or W. The D gene is left open where the match is weak. Expanded clones are given a class, and other clones once, few, many or no size at all.

>17|few|TRBJ2-2|TRBV10-2|.
TGCGCCAGCAGTGAAAGGGACATACAATTAAACACCGGGGAGCTGTTTTTT
CASSERDIQLNTGELFF
>14|many|TRBJ1-1|TRBV7-2|.
TGTGCCAGCAGTCTAGAGCCTACTACGACTGAAGCTTTCTTT
CASSLEPTTTEAFF
>15|.|TRBJ1-5|TRBV5-1|.
TGCGCCAGCAGCCAAGAACTACTGAGCAATCAGCCCCAGCATTTT
CASSQELLSNQPQHF
>17|.|TRBJ1-2|TRBV10-3|.
TGTGCCATCAGTGAGTCGGGTCGGCAGGGTGAGGACTATGGCTACACCTTC
CAISESGRQGEDYGYTF
>15|.|TRBJ2-7|TRBV12-3/TRBV12-4|TRBD2
TGTGCCAGCAAGCTGGGACTAGCGGGGTCCTACGAGCAGTACTTC
CASKLGLAGSYEQYF
>19|few|TRBJ2-1|TRBV5-1|TRBD2
TGCGCCAGCAGCTTAGGACTAGCGGGAGGCCCGACCTTCTACAATGAGCAGTTCTTC
CASSLGLAGGPTFYNEQFF
>14|few|TRBJ2-7|TRBV6-1|.
TGTGCCAGCAGTGAAGCAGGGGGTATCTACGAGCAGTACTTC
CASSEAGGIYEQYF
>14|many|TRBJ1-5|TRBV12-3/TRBV12-4|.
TGTGCCAGCAGTTCCCTAGACAGGAATCAGCCCCAGCATTTT
CASSSLDRNQPQHF
>15|.|TRBJ1-2|TRBV7-8|.
TGTGCCAGCAGCTTAGCGGTAGAACTAAGCTATGGCTACACCTTC
CASSLAVELSYGYTF
>13|.|TRBJ1-2|TRBV6-5|.
TGTGCCAGCAGTCGCTCGGACTGGGGGGGCTACACCTTC
CASSRSDWGGYTF
>14|few|TRBJ1-2|TRBV7-9|.
TGTGCCAGCAGCTCTGAGCCAGGGAGGGATGGCTACACCTTC
CASSSEPGRDGYTF
>16|many|TRBJ2-3|TRBV29-1|.
TGCAGCGTTGAACCGATTGGACTAGGGACAACAGATACGCAGTATTTT
CSVEPIGLGTTDTQYF
>13|.|TRBJ2-7|TRBV7-9|.
TGTGCCAGCAGCCCCCCCTGGGGATACGAGCAGTACTTC
CASSPPWGYEQYF
>15|few|TRBJ2-2|TRBV6-2/TRBV6-3|.
TGTGCCAGCAGAAATGGGGGCCCGAACACCGGGGAGCTGTTTTTT
CASRNGGPNTGELFF
>14|.|TRBJ1-1|TRBV7-9|.
TGTGCCATCAGCTTCCGGCCCCTCAACACTGAAGCTTTCTTT
CAISFRPLNTEAFF
>13|many|TRBJ1-1|TRBV12-3/TRBV12-4|TRBD1
TGTGCCAGCAGTCTCTCAGGGGGAACTGAAGCTTTCTTT
CASSLSGGTEAFF
>13|.|TRBJ2-5|TRBV4-1|.
TGCGCCAGCAGCCAGGGAGAAGTGGGGACCCAGTACTTC
CASSQGEVGTQYF
>15|many|TRBJ2-1|TRBV12-3/TRBV12-4|.
TGTGCCAGCACCCGGCAAGCGCGCTCCTACAATGAGCAGTTCTTC
CASTRQARSYNEQFF
>14|few|TRBJ1-1|TRBV6-5|.
TGTGCCAGCAGTTACGGGGCAGGGGACACTGAAGCTTTCTTT
CASSYGAGDTEAFF
>14|few|TRBJ2-1|TRBV5-1|TRBD2
TGCGCCAGCAGGGTTTGGACTAGAGACAATGAGCAGTTCTTC
CASRVWTRDNEQFF
>14|few|TRBJ2-5|TRBV7-2|TRBD2
TGTGCCAGCAGCTGGGGGGGTGGGGTCGAGACCCAGTACTTC
CASSWGGGVETQYF
>14|few|TRBJ2-7|TRBV20-1|.
TGCAGTGCGAAGGGGGGACCTAGACCCTACGAGCAGTACTTC
CSAKGGPRPYEQYF
>14|.|TRBJ1-6|TRBV5-1|TRBD1
TGCGCCAGCAGCTCCGGGACAGGGGGTTCACCCCTCCACTTT
CASSSGTGGSPLHF
>13|many|TRBJ2-7|TRBV9|TRBD2
TGTGCCAGCAGCGTAAGCGGGATCTACGAGCAGTACTTC
CASSVSGIYEQYF
>17|.|TRBJ2-6|TRBV30|.
TGTGCCTGGGACAGGGGCGGGAGTTTCTCTGGGGCCAACGTCCTGACTTTC
CAWDRGGSFSGANVLTF
>15|few|TRBJ2-1|TRBV24-1|.
TGTGCCACCAGTGATTTTGCGGGAACGGGCAATGAGCAGTTCTTC
CATSDFAGTGNEQFF
>14|few|TRBJ2-7|TRBV5-5|.
TGTGCCAGCAGCTTGGCCCCTGACCCCTACGAGCAGTACTTC
CASSLAPDPYEQYF
>16|.|TRBJ1-3|TRBV5-1|.
TGCGCCAGCAGCCGCATAGGGGGTGGCTCTGGAAACACCATATATTTT
CASSRIGGGSGNTIYF
>15|.|TRBJ2-5|TRBV7-2|TRBD1
TGTGCCAGCAGCACCGATACAGGGGGCGAAGAGACCCAGTACTTC
CASSTDTGGEETQYF
>16|.|TRBJ2-5|TRBV24-1|.
TGTGCCACCAGTGACTCCCGGCAGGGGAGTAGGGAGACCCAGTACTTC
CATSDSRQGSRETQYF
>13|few|TRBJ2-2|TRBV7-2|.
TGTGCCAGCAGCTCAGGCCGTTCCGGGGAGCTGTTTTTT
CASSSGRSGELFF
>13|few|TRBJ1-6|TRBV6-1|TRBD1
TGTGCCAGCAACGAACAGGGGAATTCACCCCTCCACTTT
CASNEQGNSPLHF
>15|.|TRBJ2-5|TRBV6-2/TRBV6-3|TRBD2
TGTGCCAGCAGTTACAGTAGCGGGAGAAGAGAACCCCAGTACTTC
CASSYSSGRREPQYF
>16|many|TRBJ1-6|TRBV20-1|TRBD1
TGCAGTGCTTCCCGGACAGGACAAGATTATAATTCACCCCTCCACTTT
CSASRTGQDYNSPLHF
>13|.|TRBJ1-5|TRBV12-3/TRBV12-4|.
TGTGCCAGCAGTTTTTTAGGGGCTCAGCCCCAGCATTTT
CASSFLGAQPQHF
>14|many|TRBJ2-7|TRBV6-5|.
TGTGCCAGCAGTTACTCTACGGATAGTTCGGAGCAGTACTTC
CASSYSTDSSEQYF
>17|.|TRBJ2-2|TRBV4-2|TRBD1
TGTGCCAGCAGCCAAGGCACCCGGACAGGGAACACCGGGGAGCTGTTTTTT
CASSQGTRTGNTGELFF
>15|.|TRBJ2-2|TRBV20-1|TRBD2
TGCAGTGCTAGACTAGCGGGATATCTTGGCGGGGAGCTGTTTTTT
CSARLAGYLGGELFF
>12|many|TRBJ2-5|TRBV20-1|.
TGCAGTGCTATTGGGACAAAAGAGACCCAGTACTTC
CSAIGTKETQYF
>16|.|TRBJ2-2|TRBV5-8|.
TGTGCCAGCAGCATCGGTGGGGGGCCGAACACCGGGGAGCTGTTTTTT
CASSIGGGPNTGELFF
>15|.|TRBJ2-1|TRBV2|.
TGTGCCAGCAGTGAAAGGGAAGGGGCCTTAAATGAGCAGTTCTTC
CASSEREGALNEQFF
>15|.|TRBJ1-1|TRBV6-5|.
TGTGCCAGCAGTTACTCTACGGGGGCTATCGCTGAAGCTTTCTTT
CASSYSTGAIAEAFF
>13|.|TRBJ2-7|TRBV10-3|.
TGTGCCATCAGTGAAACACTCACCTACGAGCAGTACTTC
CAISETLTYEQYF
>14|few|TRBJ2-1|TRBV12-3/TRBV12-4|.
TGTGCCAGCAGGCCCCGGGGGCAGTACAATGAGCAGTTCTTC
CASRPRGQYNEQFF
>13|.|TRBJ1-1|TRBV12-3/TRBV12-4|TRBD1
TGTGCCAGCAGTATAGGGACAGCCGGGGGAGCTTTCTTT
CASSIGTAGGAFF
>16|many|TRBJ2-1|TRBV10-3|TRBD2
TGTGCCACCTGGGGGGTGGCTAGCGGGGCTTACAATGAGCAGTTCTTC
CATWGVASGAYNEQFF
>14|many|TRBJ2-5|TRBV29-1|.
TGCAGCGTTGAATATCGGGCCCGCCAAGAGACCCAGTACTTC
CSVEYRARQETQYF
>15|many|TRBJ2-1|TRBV7-3|TRBD2
TGTGCCAGCAGCTTAAATCGGGGGGGCTACAATGAGCAGTTCTTC
CASSLNRGGYNEQFF
>14|few|TRBJ1-1|TRBV20-1|.
TGCAGTGCTAGTAGACAGGAGGGGAACACTGAAGCTTTCTTT
CSASRQEGNTEAFF
>14|.|TRBJ2-7|TRBV29-1|TRBD1
TGCAGCGTTGAAGGGCGGCAGGGGGCCTACGAGCAGTACTTC
CSVEGRQGAYEQYF
>18|few|TRBJ2-1|TRBV5-1|.
TGCGCCAGCAGCTTGGCCCCCTCACTAGTAAAGTACTACAATGAGCAGTTCTTC
CASSLAPSLVKYYNEQFF
>15|.|TRBJ1-6|TRBV20-1|TRBD1
TGCAGTGCTACCTCGGACAGGGCTGGGGATTCACCCCTCCACTTT
CSATSDRAGDSPLHF
>14|.|TRBJ1-1|TRBV7-9|.
TGTGCCAGCAGCTTACCTCCCGAGGGCCATGAAGCTTTCTTT
CASSLPPEGHEAFF
>15|.|TRBJ2-7|TRBV25-1|.
TGTGCCAGCAGTGAGGGGGGCCTAAGGTCCTACGAGCAGTACTTC
CASSEGGLRSYEQYF
>13|.|TRBJ1-1|TRBV7-2|.
TGTGCCAGCAGCTTGAATGTGGACACTGAAGCTTTCTTT
CASSLNVDTEAFF
>12|once|TRBJ1-2|TRBV3-1|.
TGTGCCAGCAGCCAAGGTGGTCTTGGCTACACCTTC
CASSQGGLGYTF
>16|few|TRBJ2-5|TRBV19|TRBD1
TGTGCCAGTAGTAACCCTCGGGACAGGGGCCAAGAGACCCAGTACTTC
CASSNPRDRGQETQYF
>15|.|TRBJ2-3|TRBV27|.
TGTGCCAGCAGTTTAACGTGGACTAGCACAGATACGCAGTATTTT
CASSLTWTSTDTQYF
>13|.|TRBJ2-2|TRBV27|.
TGTGCCAGCAGTTTATATGGTTCCGGGGAGCTGTTTTTT
CASSLYGSGELFF
>15|once|TRBJ2-2|TRBV6-4|TRBD1
TGTGCCAGCAGTGACAGTGACAGGGGTTCCGGGGAGCTGTTTTTT
CASSDSDRGSGELFF